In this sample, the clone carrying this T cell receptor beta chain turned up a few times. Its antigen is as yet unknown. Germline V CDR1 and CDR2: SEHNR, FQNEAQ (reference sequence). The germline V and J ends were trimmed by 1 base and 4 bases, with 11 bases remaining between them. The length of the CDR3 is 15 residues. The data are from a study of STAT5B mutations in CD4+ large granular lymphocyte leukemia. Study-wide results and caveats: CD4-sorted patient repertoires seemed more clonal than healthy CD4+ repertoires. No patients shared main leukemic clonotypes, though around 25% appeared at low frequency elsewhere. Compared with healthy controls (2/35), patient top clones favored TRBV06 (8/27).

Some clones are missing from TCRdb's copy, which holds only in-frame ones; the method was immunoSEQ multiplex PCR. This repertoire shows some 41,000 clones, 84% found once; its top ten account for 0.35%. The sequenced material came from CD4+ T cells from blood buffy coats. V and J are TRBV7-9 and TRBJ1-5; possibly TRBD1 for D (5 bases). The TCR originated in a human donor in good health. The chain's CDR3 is CASSLGPGFNQPQHF. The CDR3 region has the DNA TGTGCCAGCAGCTTAGGGCCAGGGTTTAATCAGCCCCAGCATTTT.